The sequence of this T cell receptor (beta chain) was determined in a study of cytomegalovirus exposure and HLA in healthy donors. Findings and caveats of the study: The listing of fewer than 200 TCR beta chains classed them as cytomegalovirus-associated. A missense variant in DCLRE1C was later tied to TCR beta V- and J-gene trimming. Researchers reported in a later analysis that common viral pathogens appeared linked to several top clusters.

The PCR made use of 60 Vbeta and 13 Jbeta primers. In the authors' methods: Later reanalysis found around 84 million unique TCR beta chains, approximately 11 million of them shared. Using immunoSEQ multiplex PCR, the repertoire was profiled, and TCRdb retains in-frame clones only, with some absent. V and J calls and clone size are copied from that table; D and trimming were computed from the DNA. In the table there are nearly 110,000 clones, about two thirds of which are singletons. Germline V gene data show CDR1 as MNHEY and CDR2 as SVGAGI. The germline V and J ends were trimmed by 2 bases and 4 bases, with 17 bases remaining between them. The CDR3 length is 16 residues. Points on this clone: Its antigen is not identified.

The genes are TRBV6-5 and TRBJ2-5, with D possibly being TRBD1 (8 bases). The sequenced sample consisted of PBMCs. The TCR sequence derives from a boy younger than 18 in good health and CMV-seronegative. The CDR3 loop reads CASSYGQGREGETQYF. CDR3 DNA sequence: TGTGCCAGCAGTTACGGACAGGGCAGGGAGGGAGAGACCCAGTACTTC.